The present T cell receptor (beta chain) was sequenced within a study of blood T cell repertoires in COVID-19. Whole-study context: The samples span acute and convalescent COVID-19 from the United States, Italy and Spain.

The data were produced by immunoSEQ multiplex PCR, yet TCRdb's version contains in-frame clones alone and is incomplete. Here the sample spans some 100,000 clones, roughly 78% being singletons. The CDR3 sequence is 13 residues long. V lost 5 bases and J 3 bases, leaving 9 bases between the germline ends. Germline loops: CDR1 SGHNT, CDR2 YENEEA. The sample taken for sequencing was peripheral blood. The source is a man aged 50 to 60 with active or convalescent COVID-19. This chain connects TRBV11-3 to TRBJ2-3; a weak D match, TRBD1 (6 bases). DNA for the CDR3: TGTGCCAGCAGCGCGACAGGAACAGATACGCAGTATTTT. It yields the protein CASSATGTDTQYF.